This TCR beta chain was found in a study of human T cells and chemical hapten exposure. Looking at the study overall: Across samples, TCR yields varied, mostly owing to small differences in pooled library volumes. Study results and limitations: TCRs above 1 in 1000 frequency did not change with DPC sensitization.

Time point reported: healthy volunteer bleed at 6 weeks. The study extracted total RNA from unfractionated whole blood. During construction of the library, unique molecular identifiers were attached to individual cDNA molecules for quantitative, reproducible TCR counting. Authors' processing steps: TCR counts had a median of 95,638 per sample and spanned roughly 20,000 to 690,600. A single record per CDR3 protein comes from TCRdb applying MiXCR to the RACE reads. It is TCRdb's table, rather than the study itself, that gives the V and J calls and clone size. Of tens of thousands of distinct CDR3 sequences listed, around 5.5% were seen once; the top ten hold 9.5% to 15%. The CDR3 spans 15 residues. Germline V gives CDR1 DFQATT, CDR2 SNEGSKA (reference sequence). This clonotype occurred many times. Its antigen is not known. One end of the junction fails to match germline, which may point to a read error.

The specimen sequenced was whole blood. The sequence was obtained from a human donor in good health. Some clones in this sample may be carry-over from other donors' samples. This chain joins TRBV20-1 and TRBJ2-3; D is possibly TRBD1 (6 bases). The CDR3 DNA reads TGCAGTGCTAGAGATTATACAGGGAGCACGGATACGCAGTATTTT. It specifies CSARDYTGSTDTQYF.